A selection of T cell receptor beta chains follows, all from one sample in a study of blood T cell repertoires in COVID-19. Method: immunoSEQ multiplex PCR; TCRdb's copy keeps in-frame clones and lacks some. The sample holds 260,000 or so clones, roughly 88% seen once. The sample was peripheral blood. These receptors were taken from a man aged 18 to 29 with active or convalescent COVID-19. The CDR3 runs from the conserved cysteine through the conserved F or W. D genes are given only for firm matches. Clone size appears in some rows only: once, few, many, or a class for an expanded clone.

size	D	J	V	CDR3	DNA
NA	NA	TRBJ1-6	TRBV2	CASRRVNSPLHF	TGTGCCAGCAGGCGAGTAAATTCACCCCTCCACTTT
NA	NA	TRBJ1-1	TRBV25-1	CASRIYGGSNTEAFF	TGTGCCAGCAGGATATACGGGGGGTCTAACACTGAAGCTTTCTTT
NA	NA	TRBJ2-2	TRBV4-1	CASSQETMRPDTGELFF	TGCGCCAGCAGCCAAGAAACGATGCGCCCGGACACCGGGGAGCTGTTTTTT
NA	TRBD1	TRBJ1-1	TRBV19	CASLGQGYTEAFF	TGTGCCAGTCTCGGACAGGGCTACACTGAAGCTTTCTTT
once	NA	TRBJ2-7	TRBV5-6	CASSLNRGYEQYF	TGTGCCAGCAGCTTGAATAGGGGCTACGAGCAGTACTTC
NA	NA	TRBJ2-7	TRBV6-1	CASSEEDGPYEQYF	TGTGCCAGCAGTGAGGAGGACGGCCCCTACGAGCAGTACTTC
NA	TRBD1	TRBJ1-5	TRBV6-5	CASSYRGRVSNQPQHF	TGTGCCAGCAGTTACAGGGGGCGCGTCAGCAATCAGCCCCAGCATTTT
NA	NA	TRBJ1-5	TRBV27	CASSPRGGNQPQHF	TGTGCCAGCAGTCCAAGGGGTGGCAATCAGCCCCAGCATTTT
NA	NA	TRBJ2-5	TRBV29-1	CSVGEQGRAETQYF	TGCAGCGTTGGGGAACAGGGTAGAGCGGAGACCCAGTACTTC
NA	NA	TRBJ2-7	TRBV6-5	CASGLGPYEQYF	TGTGCCAGCGGCCTGGGCCCCTACGAGCAGTACTTC
NA	TRBD1	TRBJ1-3	TRBV19	CASSQTGPGNTIYF	TGTGCCAGTAGCCAGACAGGGCCTGGAAACACCATATATTTT
NA	TRBD1	TRBJ1-6	TRBV4-3	CASSPGQTNSPLHF	TGCGCCAGCAGCCCGGGACAGACTAATTCACCCCTCCACTTT
NA	NA	TRBJ1-1	TRBV4-1	CASSQGDGRGTEAFF	TGCGCCAGCAGCCAAGGTGACGGGAGGGGTACTGAAGCTTTCTTT
NA	TRBD2	TRBJ2-1	TRBV13	CASSSLRGVYNEQFF	TGTGCCAGCAGCTCCCTCCGGGGGGTCTACAATGAGCAGTTCTTC
NA	NA	TRBJ2-3	TRBV2	CASGEATQYF	TGTGCCAGTGGGGAGGCTACGCAGTATTTT
NA	TRBD2	TRBJ2-1	TRBV5-4	CASKKELADNEQFF	TGTGCCAGCAAGAAGGAACTAGCGGACAATGAGCAGTTCTTC